This T cell receptor (beta chain) is from a study of blood T cells in healthy people across ages. Whole-study results and caveats: Possibly, changes in expanded clonotypes were confounded because donor CMV status was unknown. Both higher diversity and more naive CD4+ cells marked long-lived donors when set against aged donors. When one million T cells were used, diversity estimates were thought to be underestimates.

Regarding this clonotype: Its antigen is undetermined.

A second PCR, run for roughly 7 to 12 cycles, used a sample-barcoded 5' primer plus a J-beta primer mix. Individual samples furnished no less than 2.5 million CDR3-containing paired-end reads apiece. Using its own MiXCR run on the 5' RACE reads, TCRdb lists one record per CDR3 protein. The data show about 570,000 distinct CDR3 sequences, 27% seen once. The germline V gene has CDR1 SNHLY and CDR2 FYNNEI. The CDR3 has 16 amino acids. J was trimmed by 1 base and V by 4 bases; bases with no gene match: 7. This receptor was identified in a woman in her sixties or seventies in good health. The rearrangement uses TRBV2 and TRBJ2-5; TRBD2 matches 9 bases. Sequenced: blood. The CDR3 region is CASSVRATSGQETQYF. DNA for the CDR3: TGTGCCAGCAGTGTCCGCGCGACTAGCGGCCAAGAGACCCAGTACTTC.